This TCR beta chain was found in a study of blood T cell repertoires in COVID-19. In the source study's methods: Amplifying reference gene primers gave estimates of nucleated cell counts. Generated by immunoSEQ multiplex PCR, the TCRdb table keeps only in-frame clones and is missing some. For V, J and clone size, that table is used; D and trimming come from the DNA. The sample includes some 200,000 clones, about 86% of them seen just once. Germline V gene lookup returns CDR1 GTSNPN and CDR2 SVGIG (reference sequence). CDR3 length: 13 residues. With 4 bases removed from V and 1 base from J, the gap between germline ends came to 10 bases.

The sample was peripheral blood. This receptor was identified in a woman aged 45-65 years with acute or convalescent COVID-19. The chain has TRBV30 and TRBJ1-1; D uncertain. CDR3 DNA: TGTGCCTGGATGGCAGGCTGGAACACTGAAGCTTTCTTT. Translating gives CAWMAGWNTEAFF.